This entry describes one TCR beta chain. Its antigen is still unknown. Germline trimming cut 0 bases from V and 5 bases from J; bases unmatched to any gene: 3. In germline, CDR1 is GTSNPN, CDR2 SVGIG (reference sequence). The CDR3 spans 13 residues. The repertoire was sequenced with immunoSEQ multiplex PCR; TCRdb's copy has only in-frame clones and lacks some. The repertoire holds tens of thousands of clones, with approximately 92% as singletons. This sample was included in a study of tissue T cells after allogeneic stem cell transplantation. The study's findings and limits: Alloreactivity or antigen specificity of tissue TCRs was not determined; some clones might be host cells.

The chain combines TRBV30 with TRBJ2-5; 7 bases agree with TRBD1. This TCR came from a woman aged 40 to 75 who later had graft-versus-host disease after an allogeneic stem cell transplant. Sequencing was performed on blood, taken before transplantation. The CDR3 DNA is TGTGCCTGGAGTGTAGGGGGCGGGGAGACCCAGTACTTC. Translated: CAWSVGGGETQYF.